This TCR beta chain was documented in a study of blood T cells in healthy people across ages. Study at large: Per two T cells, about one barcoded beta molecule was captured through template switching.

This clonotype was recorded a few times. Antigen specificity is unknown. The germline V gene has CDR1 MNHNY and CDR2 SVGAGI (reference sequence). This CDR3 spans 15 amino acids. The V and J ends lost 5 bases and 1 base, in that order; junction bases with no gene match: 5. Next came a second PCR, run for 7 to 11 cycles, which used a sample-barcoded 5' primer along with a J-beta primer mix. TCRdb ran MiXCR on the 5' RACE reads and lists one entry per CDR3 protein. The table lists 250,000 to 300,000 distinct CDR3 sequences, 25% to 30% of them singletons. Findings of the study overall: Older age went with lower TCR beta diversity per million T cells, in a roughly linear way.

Sequenced material: blood. The chain couples TRBV6-6 to TRBJ2-3; 8 bases agree with TRBD2. The sequence was collected from a woman in her 70s in good health. The DNA for the CDR3 is TGTGCCAGCAGTCTCAGCGGGAGCGGCACAGATACGCAGTATTTT. The encoded protein is CASSLSGSGTDTQYF.